This T cell receptor (beta chain) stems from a study of PD-1 blockade in mismatch repair-deficient tumors. Background on the study: All were previously treated, progressing patients with eleven to twelve mismatch repair-deficient cancer types.

Every patient had mismatch repair deficiency by PCR or immunohistochemistry. Three pembrolizumab responders had their TCRs sequenced. The length of the CDR3 is 15 residues. In germline, CDR1 is SEHNR, CDR2 FQNEAQ (reference sequence). The V and J ends lost 2 bases and 5 bases, in that order; junction bases with no gene match: 5. The data were produced by immunoSEQ multiplex PCR, yet TCRdb's version contains in-frame clones alone and is incomplete. The table includes 30,000 to 35,000 clones, roughly 80% detected once. The table lists this clone with a count of one. Its antigen is not identified. Whole-study findings and limits: After pembrolizumab, tumor-resident clones rose rapidly, then generally contracted before radiologic responses.

This TCR was recovered from an adult with mismatch repair-deficient cancer. This chain connects TRBV7-9 to TRBJ2-7, with TRBD2 matching over 11 bases. The sample was PBMCs, taken around 6 weeks after starting pembrolizumab. CDR3 sequence reads: CASSLMTSGKHEQYF. CDR3 nucleotides: TGTGCCAGCAGCTTAATGACTAGCGGGAAACACGAGCAGTACTTC.